This is a list of T cell receptor beta chains from one sample in a study of shared clonotypes between healthy human individuals. Libraries were prepared by immunoSEQ multiplex PCR; TCRdb keeps only in-frame clonotypes and omits some of them. The table shows about 1.1 million clones, with 70% to 80% occurring only once. Material: memory CD4+ T cells from PBMCs. These receptors were collected from a man in his late teens or twenties in good health. Some clones in this sample may be carry-over from other donors' samples. Both conserved end residues are part of each CDR3. Clone size is stated in some rows and not others, as once, few, many or a class when expanded.

V	J	size	CDR3
TRBV19	TRBJ1-2	once	CASSMRGDGYTF
TRBV28	TRBJ1-5	NA	CVSRSGDQPQHF
TRBV7-3	TRBJ2-3	NA	CASSLGVQGDTQYF
TRBV30	TRBJ1-1	many	CAWRWGMNTEAFF
TRBV28	TRBJ1-3	NA	CASTRRDSSGNTIYF
TRBV28	TRBJ2-7	NA	CASSSAAGLYEQYF
TRBV5-1	TRBJ1-2	once	CASSSGQNYGYTF
TRBV18	TRBJ1-1	few	CASRTTANTEAFF
TRBV28	TRBJ1-1	NA	CASSFGGAMNTEAFF
TRBV7-2	TRBJ2-1	NA	CASSKGASSYNEQFF
TRBV5-1	TRBJ2-5	NA	CASSLLGQGGETQYF
TRBV4-2	TRBJ2-3	NA	CASSQGGWTQYF
TRBV29-1	TRBJ2-2	NA	CSVAKGSGELFF
TRBV6-5	TRBJ1-1	NA	CASSPGVRYTEAFF
TRBV18	TRBJ2-1	NA	CASSPSSGRARNEQFF
TRBV4-2	TRBJ2-3	NA	CASSHLLDPSGSPSTDTQYF
TRBV6-5	TRBJ2-3	NA	CASSRDYQTDTQYF
TRBV7-9	TRBJ2-3	NA	CASSLVVGHQTGDTQYF
TRBV19	TRBJ2-1	NA	CASSINGLSYNEQFF
TRBV5-1	TRBJ1-4	NA	CASSLVPGSEKLFF
TRBV5-4	TRBJ2-3	few	CASSFGGGTSIPDTQYF
TRBV4-1	TRBJ2-4	NA	CASSQTQGSGRKNIQYF
TRBV7-9	TRBJ2-7	NA	CASSLGRALNEQYF
TRBV11-2	TRBJ2-5	once	CASSLDNERWETQYF
TRBV6-5	TRBJ2-3	NA	CASSPPGLRTDTQYF
TRBV28	TRBJ2-2	NA	CASSLTYTGELFF
TRBV4-1	TRBJ2-5	NA	CASSQGQGEETQYF